These 32 T cell receptor beta chains were sequenced from one sample in a study of cytomegalovirus exposure and HLA in healthy donors listed by TCRdb under 2017. The protocol used for the library was the immunoSEQ multiplex PCR assay. A mixture of 60 forward primers for TCR Vbeta segments and 13 reverse primers for TCR Jbeta segments was used in the multiplex PCR. TCRdb provides this immuneACCESS table in a form limited to in-frame rearrangements. Some clones are lacking; in checked studies, under half of them reflect an unresolved V gene, and why the rest are absent is not known. Within this sample are more than 200,000 clones, with 70% to 80% of them counted one time only. The ten most abundant clones make up 15% of the sample. Sequencing input: PBMCs. The receptors here all came from a man aged 35 to 55 in good health and CMV-seronegative.

J is TRBJ1-2 and V is TRBV4-3; 7 positions match TRBD1. This CDR3 comprises 16 residues. The V gene's germline CDR1 is LGHNA and CDR2 YSLEER. The V and J ends lost 3 bases and 4 bases, in that order; junction bases with no gene match: 11. The CDR3 sequence: CASSHTGTATFYGYTF. The CDR3 DNA reads TGCGCCAGCAGCCACACCGGGACAGCTACTTTCTATGGCTACACCTTC.

CDR3 DNA sequence: TGCGCCAGCAGCCAAGAGACAATGGAACGCTATGGCTACACCTTC. It codes for CASSQETMERYGYTF. The V call is TRBV4-1, the J call TRBJ1-2; D call uncertain. In germline, CDR1 is MGHRA, CDR2 YSYEKL. This CDR3 region has 15 residues. With 0 bases removed from V and 4 bases from J, the gap between germline ends came to 12 bases.

V is TRBV4-1 and J is TRBJ2-3; maybe TRBD1 (5 bases). Germline values: CDR1 MGHRA, CDR2 YSYEKL. This CDR3 contains 16 residues. With 4 bases removed from V and 3 bases from J, the gap between germline ends came to 17 bases. The CDR3 bases are TGCGCCAGCAGCCCATGGGTCAGGAAGGGGACAGATACGCAGTATTTT. As protein: CASSPWVRKGTDTQYF.

V and J are TRBV6-6 and TRBJ1-5; unclear D gene. Germline V gives CDR1 MNHNY, CDR2 SVGAGI (reference sequence). The V and J ends lost 5 bases and 5 bases respectively, with 13 bases between them. There are 14 residues in the CDR3. Here the CDR3 DNA reads TGTGCCAGCAGTACGGGATTTGGGGATCAGCCCCAGCATTTT. This gives the protein CASSTGFGDQPQHF.

The rearrangement uses TRBV7-2 and TRBJ2-1, with 7 positions matching TRBD1. The ends lost 2 bases at V and 3 bases at J; junction bases unmatched: 4. The length of the CDR3 is 15 residues. Per the germline V gene, CDR1 is SGHTA and CDR2 is FQGNSA. The CDR3 region is CASSLSRDSYNEQFF. The CDR3 DNA follows: TGTGCCAGCAGCTTATCACGGGACAGCTACAATGAGCAGTTCTTC.

This chain connects TRBV4-1 to TRBJ1-1, with 10 bases aligning to TRBD1. The CDR3 length is 17 residues. CDR1 is MGHRA and CDR2 is YSYEKL in the germline V gene. Unmatched junction bases numbered 10, after V lost 2 bases and J lost 4 bases. CDR3 DNA: TGCGCCAGCAGCCAATACCGGGACAGGGGATTGGGCACTGAAGCTTTCTTT. Protein: CASSQYRDRGLGTEAFF.

This chain connects TRBV5-1 to TRBJ2-3; 9 bases agree with TRBD1. V was clipped by 2 bases and J by 4 bases; unmatched bases: 8. Germline CDR1 SGHRS, CDR2 YFSETQ. This CDR3 has 16 residues. CDR3: CASSLRPTGGSDTQYF. The CDR3 region has the DNA TGCGCCAGCAGCTTAAGACCGACAGGGGGGTCAGATACGCAGTATTTT. Together with reference TRBV5-1 and TRBJ2-3, the CDR3 gives the full variable domain: KAGVTQTPRYLIKTRGQQVTLSCSPISGHRSVSWYQQTPGQGLQFLFEYFSETQRNKGNFPGRFSGRQFSNSRSEMNVSTLELGDSALYLCASSLRPTGGSDTQYFGPGTRLTVL.

The V and J genes are TRBV12-5 and TRBJ2-4; TRBD2 matches 7 bases. After removal of 6 bases from V and 3 bases from J, the junction contained 14 bases not matched to a gene. The CDR3 extends over 17 amino acids. Per the germline V gene, CDR1 is LGHNT and CDR2 is FRNRAP. The chain's CDR3 is CASGSHLGGKVKNIQYF. The CDR3 DNA is TGTGCTAGTGGCTCCCATTTGGGAGGGAAGGTCAAAAACATTCAGTACTTC.

The CDR3 nucleotides read TGTGCCAGCAGCCCTCTCCAGGGAATACTCTCTGGGGCCAACGTCCTGACTTTC. It codes for CASSPLQGILSGANVLTF. V is TRBV14 and J is TRBJ2-6; tentatively, D is TRBD1 (5 bases). V lost 4 bases to trimming and J lost 0 bases, with 16 bases between them. CDR1 is SGHDN, CDR2 FVKESK, per germline. This CDR3 spans 18 amino acids.

The rearrangement uses TRBV2 and TRBJ2-5; 9 bases are a match to TRBD1. The CDR3 contains 15 residues. Trimming cost V 5 bases and J 4 bases; bases outside gene matches: 8. The germline gives CDR1 SNHLY, CDR2 FYNNEI. The CDR3 here is CASSPGTGFGETQYF. CDR3 coding DNA: TGTGCCAGCAGTCCCGGGACAGGGTTCGGAGAGACCCAGTACTTC. The whole variable domain, remainder taken from reference TRBV2 and TRBJ2-5, is EPEVTQTPSHQVTQMGQEVILRCVPISNHLYFYWYRQILGQKVEFLVSFYNNEISEKSEIFDDQFSVERPDGSNFTLKIRSTKLEDSAMYFCASSPGTGFGETQYFGPGTRLLVL.

The rearrangement links TRBV5-4 to TRBJ2-7; 12 nucleotides match TRBD1. From germline, CDR1 is SGHNT and CDR2 YYREEE (reference sequence). The V segment lost 5 bases and the J segment 2 bases; nucleotides outside the gene matches: 8. CDR3 length: 16 residues. CDR3 amino acids: CASRSGTGGGTYEQYF. The CDR3 nucleotides read TGTGCCAGCAGATCCGGGACAGGGGGCGGAACCTACGAGCAGTACTTC. Full variable domain (remainder filled in from reference TRBV5-4 and TRBJ2-7): ETGVTQSPTHLIKTRGQQVTLRCSSQSGHNTVSWYQQALGQGPQFIFQYYREEENGRGNFPPRFSGLQFPNYSSELNVNALELDDSALYLCASRSGTGGGTYEQYFGPGTRLTVT.

The chain uses TRBV15 and TRBJ2-5, with TRBD2 matching 9 bases. The germline gives CDR1 LNHNV, CDR2 YYDKDF (reference sequence). J gave up 5 bases and V 4 bases, and 11 bases lay outside the gene matches. The length of the CDR3 is 16 residues. CDR3 loop: CATSTRGAGGGETQYF. For the CDR3, the DNA is TGTGCCACCAGCACCCGCGGGGCGGGAGGGGGGGAGACCCAGTACTTC.

The chain combines TRBV4-1 with TRBJ2-5, with D unresolved. The CDR3 has 13 residues. Germline lookup yields CDR1 MGHRA and CDR2 YSYEKL. V was shortened by 1 base and J by 1 base, with 4 bases between the two germline ends. The CDR3 loop reads CASSQVSQETQYF. DNA of the CDR3: TGCGCCAGCAGCCAAGTATCCCAAGAGACCCAGTACTTC.

Note on this clone: Additional DNA sequences in this sample encode the identical CDR3. The chain has TRBV7-9 and TRBJ2-7, with D perhaps matching TRBD2 (5 bases). The germline V and J ends were trimmed by 0 bases and 7 bases, with 13 bases remaining between them. CDR1 is SEHNR, CDR2 FQNEAQ, per germline (reference sequence). The CDR3 spans 14 residues. The CDR3 DNA reads as TGTGCCAGCAGCTTAGCGCCCGGGAACCATGAGCAGTACTTC. This translates into CASSLAPGNHEQYF. The whole variable domain, remainder taken from reference TRBV7-9 and TRBJ2-7, is DTGVSQNPRHKITKRGQNVTFRCDPISEHNRLYWYRQTLGQGPEFLTYFQNEAQLEKSRLLSDRFSAERPKGSFSTLEIQRTEQGDSAMYLCASSLAPGNHEQYFGPGTRLTVT.

The rearrangement uses TRBV12-5 and TRBJ2-3; TRBD2 aligns across 7 bases. The CDR3 is made up of 13 amino acids. Germline V gene data show CDR1 as LGHNT and CDR2 as FRNRAP. J lost 7 bases, V lost 7 bases, and 8 bases had no gene match. CDR3 region: CASEGGVLYTQYF. CDR3 DNA sequence: TGTGCTAGTGAGGGAGGGGTTTTGTATACGCAGTATTTT.

J is TRBJ2-7 and V is TRBV4-1; 10 bases are shared with TRBD2. J was trimmed by 6 bases and V by 0 bases; bases with no gene match: 11. CDR1 and CDR2 (germline): MGHRA, YSYEKL. This CDR3 has 17 residues. CDR3 coding DNA: TGCGCCAGCAGCCAAGAAGCAGCGGGAGGGCCCCCAGGCGAGCAGTACTTC. Amino acid sequence: CASSQEAAGGPPGEQYF.

The V gene is TRBV19, the J gene TRBJ1-1; TRBD1 is a possible D gene (5 bases). Trimming removed 3 bases at V and 1 base at J, with 9 bases between. From germline, CDR1 is LNHDA and CDR2 SQIVND (reference sequence). The CDR3 consists of 14 residues. CDR3: CASSMTEENTEAFF. CDR3 DNA sequence: TGTGCCAGTAGTATGACAGAGGAGAACACTGAAGCTTTCTTT.

J is TRBJ2-1 and V is TRBV7-3, with 7 bases fitting TRBD2. This CDR3 has 18 amino acids. The J segment lost 4 bases and the V segment lost 1 base, leaving 13 bases of the junction unmatched. CDR1 SGHTA and CDR2 FQGTGA come from the germline V gene. For the CDR3, the DNA is TGTGCCAGCAGCTTAAGCGCGGGAGCGGAAGGTCCTTACAATGAGCAGTTCTTC. Translating gives CASSLSAGAEGPYNEQFF. Using reference TRBV7-3 and TRBJ2-1 for the parts outside the CDR3, the full variable domain is GAGVSQTPSNKVTEKGKYVELRCDPISGHTALYWYRQSLGQGPEFLIYFQGTGAADDSGLPNDRFFAVRPEGSVSTLKIQRTERGDSAVYLCASSLSAGAEGPYNEQFFGPGTRLTVL.

The chain couples TRBV2 to TRBJ2-1; D gene ambiguous. Germline CDR1 is SNHLY and CDR2 is FYNNEI. This CDR3 has 11 residues. Between the trimmed V and J ends, which lost 1 base and 8 bases, there was a span of 3 bases. The CDR3 DNA reads as TGTGCCAGCAGTGAAGGGCATGAGCAGTTCTTC. Translated, it gives CASSEGHEQFF.

This chain links TRBV20-1 with TRBJ1-1, with D unresolved. The CDR3 is 11 residues long. Trimming took 5 bases from V and 1 from J, leaving 5 bases between them. Germline CDR1 and CDR2: DFQATT and SNEGSKA (reference sequence). The CDR3 here is CSAEGNTEAFF. The DNA for the CDR3 is TGCAGTGCTGAGGGGAACACTGAAGCTTTCTTT.

The chain recombines TRBV5-1 with TRBJ1-1; D unclear. CDR3 length: 13 residues. CDR1 SGHRS and CDR2 YFSETQ come from the germline V gene. Trimming pared 3 bases from V and 2 bases from J, leaving 8 bases between. CDR3 nucleotides: TGCGCCAGCAGCTCCCAGACTAACACTGAAGCTTTCTTT. Protein product: CASSSQTNTEAFF.

V gene TRBV4-1 combines with J gene TRBJ2-3, with a weak D call TRBD1 (6 bases). V lost 5 bases, J lost 6 bases, and 15 bases lay in between. Germline CDR1 MGHRA, CDR2 YSYEKL. The CDR3 is 14 residues long. Here the CDR3 reads CASSKDSLGDTQYF. CDR3 sequence (DNA): TGCGCCAGCAGCAAGGACAGCCTAGGTGATACGCAGTATTTT.

The V call is TRBV4-1, the J call TRBJ2-7, with 7 positions matching TRBD2. In germline, CDR1 is MGHRA, CDR2 YSYEKL. The CDR3 spans 15 residues. V lost 3 bases, J lost 5 bases, and 10 bases stayed unmatched. CDR3 sequence reads: CASSQLTSSLDEQYF. The DNA of the CDR3 is TGCGCCAGCAGCCAGTTGACTAGCTCCCTTGACGAGCAGTACTTC.

The chain joins TRBV9 to TRBJ2-1, with D perhaps matching TRBD2 (7 bases). Germline lookup yields CDR1 SGDLS and CDR2 YYNGEE. V dropped 1 base and J dropped 3 bases, with 11 bases sitting between them. This CDR3 spans 15 amino acids. The CDR3 sequence: CASSVRGADYNEQFF. As DNA, the CDR3 is TGTGCCAGCAGCGTACGGGGGGCGGACTACAATGAGCAGTTCTTC.

V usage is TRBV5-1 and J usage is TRBJ2-1; TRBD2 matches at 10 bases. The germline V gene has CDR1 SGHRS and CDR2 YFSETQ. Trimming removed 1 base from V and 4 bases from J; junction bases left unmatched: 2. This CDR3 has 15 amino acids. The DNA for the CDR3 is TGCGCCAGCAGCTTGCCTAGCGGGAGATACAATGAGCAGTTCTTC. This translates into CASSLPSGRYNEQFF.

The rearrangement joins TRBV29-1 to TRBJ1-2; 8 positions agree with TRBD1. This CDR3 has 9 residues. The germline CDR1 and CDR2 sequences are SQVTM and ANQGSEA. V lost 6 bases and J lost 12; bases outside the gene matches: 3. CDR3 region: CSVGTGDTF. CDR3 nucleotide sequence: TGCAGCGTGGGGACAGGAGACACCTTC. The full variable domain, in which reference TRBV29-1 and TRBJ1-2 provide the parts outside the CDR3, is SAVISQKPSRDICQRGTSLTIQCQVDSQVTMMFWYRQQPGQSLTLIATANQGSEATYESGFVIDKFPISRPNLTFSTLTVSNMSPEDSSIYLCSVGTGDTFGSGTRLTVV.

The chain carries TRBV5-1 and TRBJ2-1; the match to TRBD2 covers 14 bases. V dropped 9 bases and J dropped 4; count of bases not matched to a gene: 6. The germline gives CDR1 SGHRS, CDR2 YFSETQ. The CDR3 is 15 residues long. The DNA of the CDR3 is TGCGCCACCAAGGGACTAGCGGGAGAGTACAATGAGCAGTTCTTC. It translates to CATKGLAGEYNEQFF.

The table lists this clone with a few counts. The V and J genes are TRBV27 and TRBJ2-3; 8 positions agree with TRBD1. From germline, CDR1 is MNHEY and CDR2 SMNVEV (reference sequence). This CDR3 comprises 13 residues. V was pared by 5 bases and J by 5 bases, with 3 bases of the junction left unmatched. The CDR3 spells CASSGQGRDTQYF. CDR3 nucleotides: TGTGCCAGCAGTGGACAGGGTCGAGATACGCAGTATTTT.

The chain joins TRBV4-2 to TRBJ2-5, with a weak D call TRBD1 (6 bases). V was trimmed by 6 bases and J by 1 base, leaving 12 bases between them. CDR1 and CDR2 from the germline V gene are LGHNA and YNFKEQ. The CDR3 extends over 14 amino acids. The CDR3 reads CASRQQGSQETQYF. The CDR3 DNA sequence: TGTGCCAGCAGACAACAGGGAAGCCAAGAGACCCAGTACTTC.

This clone was seen only once. The chain joins TRBV9 to TRBJ1-4, with 9 nucleotides matching TRBD1. CDR3 length: 15 residues. Germline assignment: CDR1 SGDLS and CDR2 YYNGEE. The V segment lost 0 bases and the J segment 7 bases; nucleotides outside the gene matches: 4. The CDR3 region is CASSVGQGGTEKLFF. The CDR3 region has the DNA TGTGCCAGCAGCGTAGGACAGGGGGGGACTGAAAAACTGTTTTTT.

This clone was found a few times. The rearrangement joins TRBV9 to TRBJ2-7; possibly TRBD2 for D (6 bases). Trimming took 2 bases from V and 2 from J, leaving 11 bases between them. This CDR3 spans 14 amino acids. Germline CDR1 reads SGDLS; CDR2 reads YYNGEE. The CDR3 nucleotides are TGTGCCAGCAGCGTTGGGGGGTTGACCTACGAGCAGTACTTC. This gives the protein CASSVGGLTYEQYF.

CDR3 region: CASSLGASGVEDTQYF. The CDR3 nucleotides are TGTGCCAGCAGCTTGGGGGCTAGCGGGGTGGAAGATACGCAGTATTTT. This chain uses TRBV5-6 with TRBJ2-3; 9 bases are a match to TRBD2. The CDR3 spans 16 residues. The V segment lost 0 bases and the J segment 5 bases; nucleotides outside the gene matches: 7. Looked up from germline, CDR1 is SGHDT and CDR2 is YYEEEE.